This T cell receptor (beta chain) was sequenced for a study of T cells in Graves' hyperthyroidism and ophthalmopathy (dated by TCRdb to between 2019 and 2020). Describing the broader study: Peripheral blood samples were taken at initial diagnosis, before any treatment was given. To identify distinguishing TCR V-J signatures, a discovery cohort of 100 patients was used, comprising 40 to 45 with Graves' ophthalmopathy and 57 with stable Graves' hyperthyroidism. Prospective prediction of ophthalmopathy was tested in an independent validation cohort of 18 hyperthyroidism patients and 15 to 17 patients who later progressed to ophthalmopathy. For training and testing, the 100 or so patients in the discovery cohort were randomly divided in a 7:3 ratio. Thyroid tissue and blood T-cell repertoires from about six Graves' hyperthyroidism patients were also compared in the study. Once sampling was done, hyperthyroidism patients were given methimazole at a starting dose of 30 mg daily, whereas ophthalmopathy patients were given high-dose intravenous methylprednisolone. The paper describes TCR Vbeta CDR3 sequencing of about 140 peripheral blood samples, made up of fewer than 50 ophthalmopathy patients, 70 to 80 hyperthyroidism patients and 17 progressor patients. The paper as a whole reports these results and caveats: A 13 V-J signature model separated ophthalmopathy from stable hyperthyroidism, with nearly 90% sensitivity and 81.08% specificity in cross-validation and 80%/75% in testing. In validation, progression to ophthalmopathy was predicted by the model with more than 65% sensitivity and under 85% specificity, a median of 6.5 months before onset. Blood samples also contained most of the expanded thyroid clonotypes (frequency above 0.001), which suggests that blood repertoires may reflect thyroid immune responses. Sample size was not statistically predetermined, and blinding of investigators to group allocation was not performed.

In the ophthalmopathy patients, disease was moderately to severely active, with a Clinical Activity Score of 3 or more, a NOSPECS grade of 4 or more, and a duration of less than 3 months. Patients with uncontrolled infections, other autoimmune diseases, pregnancy or lactation were excluded. Diagnoses relied on clinical symptoms, serum thyroxine and TRAb, thyroid ultrasound and orbital computed tomography. Ficoll-Paque density gradient centrifugation was used to isolate PBMCs from around 10 ml of fresh peripheral blood. Total RNA was extracted using Trizol reagent, and RNA quality was assessed on an Agilent 2100 Bioanalyzer. In this sample, this clonotype turned up many times. There is no known antigen for this receptor. Within one base of it there is no much larger clone, and no base qualities were kept. According to the germline V gene, CDR1 reads SGHTA and CDR2 reads FQGNSA. The CDR3 measures 16 amino acids from cysteine to phenylalanine. The read is trimmed to its CDR3 DNA, 48 bases read in frame from base 1. V loses 5 bases at its end and J loses 6 bases; junction bases beyond the gene matches: 7.

The TCR beta CDR3 regions were amplified from RNA transcripts. The TCR CDR3 was subjected to a first round of RT-PCR using the HTBI primer set and the Qiagen OneStep RT-PCR kit. The libraries were constructed in a second round of multiplex PCR and then size-selected and purified. Paired-end sequencing of the libraries was performed with 100 bp reads on an Illumina HiSeq2000. The paper's processing steps were these. SOAPnuke was used to process the raw data, removing reads that contained adapters or uncalled bases, had a mean Phred below 15, or lacked an exact match to the constant primer or identifier. High-quality paired reads were merged with COPE v1.2.5, and unique nucleotide sequences were defined as clonotypes. MiTCR v1.1 was used to align the clonotypes against IMGT TRBV, TRBD and TRBJ reference segments. The analysis included only V-J combinations with a frequency above 0.0001, which together covered 99% to 99.2% of the repertoires. The TCS score was defined as F50 (clonal expansion) divided by E x V (chaos), with BLOSUM62-based TCRdist calculated between CDR3 peptides within each V-J. Welch's t-statistics and random forest reduced around 550 V-J features to 10 to 15, which were used in a naive Bayes classifier (R e1071). TCRdb cleaned the public reads at Q25 with fastp, built clones with MiXCR and kept in-frame beta chains. Duplicate CDR3 protein sequences are folded into a single record with the most common DNA and genes. What appears here as the V and J calls and clone size reflects TCRdb's work, not the paper's. The sample table contains about 290,000 distinct CDR3 sequences; only one count was recorded for approximately 15% of them. The ten largest clones add up to around 61% of the sample.

This TCR derives from an older woman with Graves' ophthalmopathy. Sequencing input: blood. The rearrangement joined TRBV7-2 to TRBJ2-3; 14 middle bases align to TRBD2. The nucleotides are TGTGCCAGCAGCACAAGACTAGCGGGAGGGAGGGATACGCAGTATTTT. Translated, it reads CASSTRLAGGRDTQYF.